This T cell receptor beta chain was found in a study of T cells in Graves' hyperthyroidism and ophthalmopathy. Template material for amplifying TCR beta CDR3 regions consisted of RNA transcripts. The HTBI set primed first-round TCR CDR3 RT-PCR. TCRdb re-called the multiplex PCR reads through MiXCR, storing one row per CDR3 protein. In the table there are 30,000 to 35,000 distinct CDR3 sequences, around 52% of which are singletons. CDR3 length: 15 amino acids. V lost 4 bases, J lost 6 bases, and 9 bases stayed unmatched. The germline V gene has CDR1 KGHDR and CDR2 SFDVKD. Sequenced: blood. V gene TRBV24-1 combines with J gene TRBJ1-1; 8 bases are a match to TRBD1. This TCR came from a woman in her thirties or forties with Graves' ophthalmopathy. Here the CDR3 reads CATSESGQETSEAFF. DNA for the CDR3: TGTGCCACCAGTGAGTCGGGACAGGAGACTTCTGAAGCTTTCTTT.